This T cell receptor beta chain was recorded in a study of blood T cells in healthy people across ages. Together with a sample-barcoded 5' primer, a J-beta primer mix was included in a second PCR lasting about 6 to 11 cycles. All cDNA molecules were each tagged by a template-switch adaptor with 12 random nucleotides. TCRdb processed the 5' RACE reads anew with MiXCR; each CDR3 protein has one entry. The repertoire holds approximately 810,000 distinct CDR3 sequences, with around 30% as singletons. The germline V gene encodes CDR1 SGHTA and CDR2 FQGNSA. This CDR3 comprises 19 residues. V gave up 3 bases and J gave up 1 base; unmatched junction bases: 9.

The sequenced sample was blood. The J gene is TRBJ2-3, the V gene TRBV7-2, with 14 bases that match TRBD2. The clonotype was recovered from a woman of 80 years or more in good health. CDR3 in amino acids: CASSFTGTSGGGGTDTQYF. CDR3 sequence (DNA): TGTGCCAGCAGCTTCACTGGGACTAGCGGGGGAGGTGGCACAGATACGCAGTATTTT.